The present T cell receptor beta chain was sequenced within a study of T cells expressing NK-cell markers. Following a re-call of the 5' RACE reads, TCRdb has one entry per CDR3 protein and lacks DNA. This sample carries some 190,000 distinct CDR3 sequences, with 20% to 25% going to the ten biggest clones. As for this clonotype: Its antigen is not identified.

Study findings and constraints: Researchers report these clonotypes also headed the CD3+CD56-NKG2C+ fraction in four donors.

Source material: blood T cells: a sorted CD56 or NKG2C T cell subset, CD4+ or CD8+ T cells, or bulk PBMC T cells (not recorded which). The receptor was isolated from a man between 18 and 69 years old in good health.

CDR3 sequence reads: CASSFGQNYQETQYF. The V call is TRBV7-9, the J call TRBJ2-5; TCRdb calls TRBD1, which cannot be checked without DNA. The CDR3 length is 15 residues. Germline V gene sequence: CDR1 SEHNR, CDR2 FQNEAQ (reference sequence). The full variable domain, its missing parts supplied by reference TRBV7-9 and TRBJ2-5, is DTGVSQNPRHKITKRGQNVTFRCDPISEHNRLYWYRQTLGQGPEFLTYFQNEAQLEKSRLLSDRFSAERPKGSFSTLEIQRTEQGDSAMYLCASSFGQNYQETQYFGPGTRLLVL.